This TCR beta chain was recovered during a study of tumor-infiltrating lymphocytes in glioblastoma multiforme. Overall study results and limits: The TCR and somatic mutation analysis included just one glioblastoma patient. T cells were not sorted into functional subsets.

Three nested ARM-PCR rounds with V-beta and C-beta primers built TCRB libraries. Unique molecular identifiers were not described for the libraries. One entry per CDR3 protein, called by TCRdb with MiXCR from the multiplex PCR reads. Among approximately 10,000 distinct CDR3 sequences, roughly 65% were seen once, and the ten largest hold less than 30%. About this clonotype: No antigen is known for it. At one boundary the junction diverges from the germline segment, which might be a read error.

This clonotype was sampled from a male donor with glioblastoma. The sequencing input was brain tumor tissue.

Written as DNA, the CDR3 is TGTGCCAGCAGTTCTCTAACGGCTAGCATAGATACGCAGTATTTT. Residues: CASSSLTASIDTQYF. The gene calls are TRBV6-5 and TRBJ2-3, with D possibly matching TRBD2 (5 bases). In germline, CDR1 is MNHEY, CDR2 SVGAGI. The CDR3 totals 15 residues.